A single sample gave rise to the 19 T cell receptor beta chains below, sequenced in a study of graft-versus-host responses after intestinal transplantation. The assay was immunoSEQ multiplex PCR, and TCRdb's table has in-frame clones only and misses some. Here the sample spans tens of thousands of clones, approximately 90% being singletons. Antigen specificity for these receptors is unknown. The sample was unstimulated CD8+ T cells sorted from spleen or lymph node cells, taken before intestinal transplant. The receptors shown here come from a human donor who received an intestinal transplant.

The chain carries TRBV10-2 and TRBJ1-5, with D possibly TRBD1 on 5 matching bases. The CDR3 is made up of 16 amino acids. In germline, CDR1 is WSHSY, CDR2 SAAADI. V lost 2 bases to trimming and J lost 3 bases, with 14 bases between them. The DNA for the CDR3 is TGCGCCAGCAGTGAGGGAGAGGGGCGCTTCAATCAGCCCCAGCATTTT. Translating it yields CASSEGEGRFNQPQHF.

The CDR3 DNA is TGTGCCAGCTCGGACGTTGGAAATCAGCCCCAGCATTTT. This codes for CASSDVGNQPQHF. The chain links TRBV9 to TRBJ1-5; D ambiguous. This CDR3 has 13 residues. V was clipped by 7 bases and J by 4 bases, with 12 bases between them. Germline CDR1 is SGDLS and CDR2 is YYNGEE.

V and J are TRBV2 and TRBJ2-7; D is unresolved. The V gene's germline CDR1 is SNHLY and CDR2 FYNNEI. V was cut by 4 bases and J by 0 bases, with 7 bases left in between. There are 13 residues in the CDR3. The CDR3 DNA reads TGTGCCAGCAGTGCTGAAACCTCCTACGAGCAGTACTTC. This encodes CASSAETSYEQYF.

The sample holds one count of this clone. Other nucleotide sequences from this sample produce the same CDR3. V usage is TRBV10-1 and J usage is TRBJ1-1; D is possibly TRBD1 (5 bases). Trimming stripped 3 bases from V and 8 bases from J, with 16 bases between. The CDR3 covers 14 residues. CDR1 and CDR2 from the germline V gene are WNHNN and SYGVQD (reference sequence). The CDR3 loop reads CASSDVGTEAEAFF. CDR3 DNA: TGCGCCAGCAGTGATGTGGGGACGGAGGCCGAAGCTTTCTTT.

The V call is TRBV10-2, the J call TRBJ1-5; D unclear. CDR1 is WSHSY and CDR2 is SAAADI in the germline V gene. The CDR3 has 12 residues. Trimming removed 8 bases from V and 2 bases from J, with 7 bases in between. The CDR3: CASGRGNQPQHF. CDR3 in DNA: TGCGCCAGCGGAAGGGGCAATCAGCCCCAGCATTTT.

The count of this clone is one. As DNA, the CDR3 is TGTGCCAGCAGCCCCCGGGAGGGAGTTTCCGATACGCAGTATTTT. It codes for CASSPREGVSDTQYF. The rearrangement joins TRBV9 to TRBJ2-3; 8 bases line up with TRBD2. The CDR3 covers 15 residues. Per germline, CDR1 SGDLS and CDR2 YYNGEE. With 4 bases clipped from V and 6 bases from J, the junction kept 10 bases outside the gene matches.

The chain uses TRBV29-1 and TRBJ1-2; D is perhaps TRBD1 (6 bases). This CDR3 comprises 14 residues. V was shortened by 3 bases and J by 3 bases, with 14 bases between the two germline ends. Germline V CDR1 and CDR2: SQVTM, ANQGSEA. CDR3 in DNA: TGCAGCGTTGACAGGGCGGAGGGGGACTATGGCTACACCTTC. Translating gives CSVDRAEGDYGYTF. The variable domain in full, completed from reference TRBV29-1 and TRBJ1-2, reads SAVISQKPSRDICQRGTSLTIQCQVDSQVTMMFWYRQQPGQSLTLIATANQGSEATYESGFVIDKFPISRPNLTFSTLTVSNMSPEDSSIYLCSVDRAEGDYGYTFGSGTRLTVV.

The chain uses TRBV4-2 and TRBJ2-7; D could derive from TRBD1 or TRBD2 (5 bases each). V lost 1 base, J lost 2 bases, and 9 bases lay in between. The CDR3 is 14 amino acids. Germline assignment: CDR1 LGHNA and CDR2 YNFKEQ. CDR3 amino acids: CASSQAGTPYEQYF. The CDR3 region has the DNA TGTGCCAGCAGCCAAGCGGGGACCCCCTACGAGCAGTACTTC.

This clone came up once. The rearrangement joins TRBV9 to TRBJ2-5; D not resolved. Germline CDR1 reads SGDLS; CDR2 reads YYNGEE. Deletions cut 7 bases from V and 4 bases from J, with 14 bases between. This CDR3 is built from 13 residues. The CDR3: CASGSVSGETQYF. The CDR3 DNA follows: TGTGCCAGCGGATCTGTTTCCGGAGAGACCCAGTACTTC.

The chain couples TRBV7-9 to TRBJ1-2; perhaps TRBD1 as D (6 bases). Trimming took off 5 bases at V and 4 bases at J, with 11 bases between the two ends. In germline, CDR1 is SEHNR, CDR2 FQNEAQ (reference sequence). The CDR3 has 13 residues. CDR3 nucleotide sequence: TGTGCCAGCAGCATGGACAGCGGCTATGGCTACACCTTC. It is translated as CASSMDSGYGYTF.

The chain carries TRBV19 and TRBJ2-3, with D unresolved. The CDR3 is made up of 12 amino acids. Germline CDR1 reads LNHDA; CDR2 reads SQIVND (reference sequence). The ends were cut back, 6 bases at V and 6 bases at J, with 10 bases in the middle. DNA of the CDR3: TGTGCCAGTAGCGACACCCTGGATACGCAGTATTTT. Its translation: CASSDTLDTQYF.

As concerns this clone: An end of the junction differs from the germline gene, which may be a read error. V usage is TRBV7-6 and J usage is TRBJ2-5, with 11 bases that match TRBD1. Near its end, the DNA agrees better with TRBJ2-7, so the J call may be wrong. Germline V gene lookup returns CDR1 SGHVS and CDR2 FNYEAQ. The CDR3 has 15 amino acids. The CDR3 is CANSPGQGAAYEQYF. CDR3 sequence (DNA): TGTGCCAACAGCCCTGGACAGGGGGCTGCCTACGAGCAGTACTTC.

The V gene is TRBV5-4, the J gene TRBJ2-1; 7 nucleotides align to TRBD1. The germline V gene has CDR1 SGHNT and CDR2 YYREEE (reference sequence). The CDR3 totals 12 residues. With 4 bases clipped from V and 9 bases from J, the junction kept 4 bases outside the gene matches. The CDR3 nucleotides are TGTGCCAGCAGCCCAGCAGGGGGTGAGCAGTTCTTC. It yields the protein CASSPAGGEQFF.

The V gene is TRBV28, the J gene TRBJ2-1; 8 bases map to TRBD2. The germline V gene has CDR1 MDHEN and CDR2 SYDVKM. Unmatched junction bases numbered 9, after V lost 4 bases and J lost 4 bases. The CDR3 has 16 residues. The CDR3 DNA reads as TGTGCCAGCAGTTCTCCTAGGACTAGCTCATACAATGAGCAGTTCTTC. It is translated as CASSSPRTSSYNEQFF.

V and J are TRBV5-5 and TRBJ1-5; D unresolved. CDR1 and CDR2 (germline): SGHKS, YYEKEE (reference sequence). This CDR3 has 16 residues. Trimming left V 0 bases short and J 1 base short, with 11 bases between. The CDR3 coding sequence is TGTGCCAGCAGCTTGGCCTTGGTCGGGAGCAATCAGCCCCAGCATTTT. Translated, it gives CASSLALVGSNQPQHF.

A single count supports this clone. This chain links TRBV9 with TRBJ1-2, with D possibly TRBD1 on 5 matching bases. V was trimmed by 6 bases and J by 4 bases, leaving 16 bases between them. The CDR3 runs 14 residues. Germline V gene sequence: CDR1 SGDLS, CDR2 YYNGEE. The CDR3 DNA follows: TGTGCCAGCACCTCACCCGGGGGGGTCTATGGCTACACCTTC. Translation gives CASTSPGGVYGYTF. The full variable domain, with the rest looked up from reference TRBV9 and TRBJ1-2, is DSGVTQTPKHLITATGQRVTLRCSPRSGDLSVYWYQQSLDQGLQFLIQYYNGEERAKGNILERFSAQQFPDLHSELNLSSLELGDSALYFCASTSPGGVYGYTFGSGTRLTVV.

This clone is a singleton in its sample. This chain uses TRBV9 with TRBJ2-1, with TRBD2 identical over 8 bases. This CDR3 spans 13 amino acids. CDR1 is SGDLS and CDR2 is YYNGEE in the germline V gene. J lost 9 bases, V lost 4 bases, and 6 bases had no gene match. The CDR3 DNA is TGTGCCAGCAGCACGGGACTAGTTTCTGAGCAGTTCTTC. This encodes CASSTGLVSEQFF.

The chain combines TRBV2 with TRBJ2-3; TRBD2 might be the D (6 bases). Per the germline V gene, CDR1 is SNHLY and CDR2 is FYNNEI. Trimming removed 0 bases at V and 0 bases at J, with 34 bases between. This CDR3 contains 24 residues. This chain's CDR3 is CASSEALGLGPFRTIVDSTDTQYF. The CDR3 DNA follows: TGTGCCAGCAGTGAAGCGCTTGGGCTGGGCCCATTTCGGACTATTGTGGATAGCACAGATACGCAGTATTTT.

Worth noting for this clone: At one boundary the junction diverges from the germline segment, which might be a read error. J is TRBJ2-7 and V is TRBV6-6, with 9 positions matching TRBD1. This CDR3 spans 16 amino acids. Germline CDR1 is MNHNY and CDR2 is SVGAGI (reference sequence). CDR3 sequence reads: CASSPLPGQGSFEQYF. The DNA for the CDR3 is TGTGCCAGCAGTCCCCTCCCGGGACAGGGCTCCTTCGAGCAGTACTTC.